These 30 T cell receptor beta chains were all obtained from the same sample, sequenced in a study of blood T cell repertoires in COVID-19. Only in-frame clones appear in the TCRdb table, and some are missing; sequencing was by immunoSEQ multiplex PCR. Here the sample spans around 250,000 clones, 91% being singletons. Sequences were obtained from PBMCs or T cells enriched from blood (not recorded which). The origin of the receptors is a middle-aged man who had been exposed to COVID-19.

The rearrangement uses TRBV15 and TRBJ2-7; TRBD1 might be the D (6 bases). V lost 0 bases and J 5 bases, leaving 14 bases between the germline ends. The CDR3 has 15 residues. CDR1 is LNHNV and CDR2 is YYDKDF in the germline V gene (reference sequence). CDR3 nucleotide sequence: TGTGCCACCAGCAGAGATCCGGGACAAGTCGACGAGCAGTACTTC. Protein: CATSRDPGQVDEQYF.

This chain links TRBV18 with TRBJ2-2; TRBD1 is a possible D gene (6 bases). The CDR3 extends over 16 amino acids. Germline values: CDR1 KGHSH, CDR2 LQKENI. The V and J ends lost 4 bases and 3 bases respectively, with 15 bases between them. The CDR3: CASSLTGTTYTGELFF. DNA of the CDR3: TGTGCCAGCTCACTAACCGGGACAACCTACACCGGGGAGCTGTTTTTT.

The rearrangement uses TRBV2 and TRBJ2-3; D is ambiguous. CDR3 length equals 12 residues. The germline CDR1 and CDR2 sequences are SNHLY and FYNNEI. Trimming left V 5 bases short and J 2 bases short, with 5 bases between. CDR3 coding DNA: TGTGCCAGCAGTCCGGTCACAGATACGCAGTATTTT. Residues: CASSPVTDTQYF.

V usage is TRBV7-2 and J usage is TRBJ1-6, with no clear D. Germline V gives CDR1 SGHTA, CDR2 FQGNSA. The CDR3 consists of 13 residues. Deletions cut 2 bases from V and 9 bases from J, with 8 bases between. The CDR3: CASSLREISPLHF. CDR3 in DNA: TGTGCCAGCAGCTTAAGGGAGATTTCACCCCTCCACTTT.

This chain joins TRBV7-7 and TRBJ2-3; D is ambiguous. CDR3 size: 14 residues. Trimming stripped 6 bases from V and 2 bases from J, with 12 bases between. Per germline, CDR1 SSHAT and CDR2 FNYEAQ (reference sequence). The CDR3 is CASSSSHHTDTQYF. DNA for the CDR3: TGTGCCAGCAGTTCCAGTCACCACACAGATACGCAGTATTTT.

This chain joins TRBV11-2 and TRBJ2-3; TRBD2 aligns across 10 bases. V shed 1 base and J 0 bases; nucleotides not matched to a gene: 4. From germline, CDR1 is SGHAT and CDR2 FQNNGV. This CDR3 is built from 17 residues. CDR3 coding DNA: TGTGCCAGCAGCTTAGGTACTAGCGGGGTTAGCACAGATACGCAGTATTTT. Translated: CASSLGTSGVSTDTQYF.

This chain joins TRBV7-6 and TRBJ1-2; D not certain. The CDR3 runs to 13 residues. The V end was cut by 0 bases, the J end by 6 bases, with 8 bases between. Per germline, CDR1 SGHVS and CDR2 FNYEAQ. CDR3 sequence: CASSLAHGDGYTF. CDR3 coding DNA: TGTGCCAGCAGCTTAGCGCACGGGGATGGCTACACCTTC.

The rearrangement joins TRBV2 to TRBJ1-5; 8 nucleotides align to TRBD1. Germline assignment: CDR1 SNHLY and CDR2 FYNNEI. This CDR3 is built from 14 residues. The J segment lost 4 bases and the V segment lost 5 bases, leaving 4 bases of the junction unmatched. In DNA form, the CDR3 reads TGTGCCAGCAGTCGGGACAGGCGGAATCAGCCCCAGCATTTT. Amino acid sequence: CASSRDRRNQPQHF. The variable domain in full, with the rest retrieved from reference TRBV2 and TRBJ1-5, is EPEVTQTPSHQVTQMGQEVILRCVPISNHLYFYWYRQILGQKVEFLVSFYNNEISEKSEIFDDQFSVERPDGSNFTLKIRSTKLEDSAMYFCASSRDRRNQPQHFGDGTRLSIL.

The chain has TRBV21-1 and TRBJ1-2; the table assigns TRBD1, which was not confirmed against the DNA. TRBV21-1 is flagged as a pseudogene. This CDR3 is built from 13 residues. CDR3 sequence (DNA): TGTGCCAGCAGCCCGACAGTTAACTATGGCTACACCTTC. Its protein is CASSPTVNYGYTF.

The chain joins TRBV4-3 to TRBJ1-1, with D uncertain. V gave up 1 base and J gave up 3 bases, with 6 bases separating them. This CDR3 region has 13 residues. CDR1 LGHNA and CDR2 YSLEER come from the germline V gene. The CDR3 sequence: CASSQGRDTEAFF. DNA for the CDR3: TGCGCCAGCAGCCAAGGTCGGGACACTGAAGCTTTCTTT.

The rearrangement links TRBV7-9 to TRBJ2-7, with D maybe TRBD2 (5 bases). CDR1 SEHNR and CDR2 FQNEAQ come from the germline V gene (reference sequence). This CDR3 region has 12 residues. The V end was cut by 7 bases, the J end by 2 bases, with 9 bases between. The CDR3 bases are TGTGCCAGCATGAAGGGAGCCTACGAGCAGTACTTC. Its translation: CASMKGAYEQYF.

The gene calls are TRBV5-1 and TRBJ2-3; 8 positions agree with TRBD1. The germline CDR1 and CDR2 sequences are SGHRS and YFSETQ. The length of the CDR3 is 17 residues. Trimming removed 4 bases from V and 3 bases from J; junction bases left unmatched: 13. For the CDR3, the DNA is TGCGCCAGCAGCAACAAAATTCAGGGGGCTGGTACAGATACGCAGTATTTT. Its translation is CASSNKIQGAGTDTQYF.

CDR3: CASSPPGTVGAHNEQFF. The CDR3 region has the DNA TGTGCCAGCTCACCACCTGGGACAGTCGGAGCCCACAATGAGCAGTTCTTC. The chain recombines TRBV18 with TRBJ2-1; TRBD1 agrees at 7 bases. Germline trimming cut 0 bases from V and 5 bases from J; bases unmatched to any gene: 10. The CDR3 has 17 amino acids. Germline lookup yields CDR1 KGHSH and CDR2 LQKENI.

The rearrangement joins TRBV4-2 to TRBJ1-2; 7 bases match TRBD1. This CDR3 has 17 residues. Looked up from germline, CDR1 is LGHNA and CDR2 is YNFKEQ. Germline trimming cut 3 bases from V and 5 bases from J; bases unmatched to any gene: 15. The CDR3 sequence is CASSHPTRTGEQYGYTF. The CDR3 DNA reads as TGTGCCAGCAGCCATCCCACTCGCACAGGGGAGCAATATGGCTACACCTTC.

Written as DNA, the CDR3 is TGTGCCAGTAGTCCCCAGACAGCCTATGGCTACACCTTC. It codes for CASSPQTAYGYTF. This chain joins TRBV19 and TRBJ1-2; D is perhaps TRBD1 (5 bases). Germline CDR1 reads LNHDA; CDR2 reads SQIVND (reference sequence). The CDR3 length is 13 residues. V shed 5 bases and J shed 4 bases, with 11 bases lying between them.

The gene calls are TRBV5-6 and TRBJ2-2; D might be TRBD1 (5 bases). The CDR3 contains 13 residues. V lost 7 bases and J lost 1, with 8 bases in between. From germline, CDR1 is SGHDT and CDR2 YYEEEE. The CDR3 sequence is CASLRGNTGELFF. The CDR3 nucleotides read TGTGCCAGCTTAAGGGGGAACACCGGGGAGCTGTTTTTT.

The chain uses TRBV7-2 and TRBJ1-3; D unresolved. V lost 5 bases to trimming and J lost 1 base, with 12 bases between them. Germline CDR1 SGHTA, CDR2 FQGNSA. This CDR3 spans 15 amino acids. This chain's CDR3 is CASSRRRESGNTIYF. For the CDR3, the DNA is TGTGCCAGCAGCCGCCGTCGAGAGTCTGGAAACACCATATATTTT.

This sequence joins TRBV30 and TRBJ2-2; D is uncertain. The length of the CDR3 is 13 residues. V was pared by 2 bases and J by 3 bases, with 7 bases between. Per the germline V gene, CDR1 is GTSNPN and CDR2 is SVGIG (reference sequence). The CDR3 region is CAWSLPYTGELFF. The DNA for the CDR3 is TGTGCCTGGAGTCTTCCTTACACCGGGGAGCTGTTTTTT.

This chain connects TRBV11-3 to TRBJ1-1, with no clear D. Germline loops: CDR1 SGHNT, CDR2 YENEEA. The CDR3 covers 15 residues. Trimming took 5 bases from V and 5 from J, leaving 18 bases between them. This CDR3 is CASSPEGILRTEAFF. The CDR3 region has the DNA TGTGCCAGCAGCCCCGAGGGAATCCTACGGACTGAAGCTTTCTTT. The complete variable domain, with remaining parts taken from reference TRBV11-3 and TRBJ1-1, reads EAGVVQSPRYKIIEKKQPVAFWCNPISGHNTLYWYLQNLGQGPELLIRYENEEAVDDSQLPKDRFSAERLKGVDSTLKIQPAELGDSAVYLCASSPEGILRTEAFFGQGTRLTVV.

This rearrangement joins TRBV6-5 to TRBJ1-1; D might be TRBD1 (5 bases). V was trimmed by 7 bases and J by 3 bases, leaving 9 bases between them. Looked up from germline, CDR1 is MNHEY and CDR2 is SVGAGI. The CDR3 covers 12 residues. The DNA for the CDR3 is TGTGCCAGCATCAGGGAGGACACTGAAGCTTTCTTT. Translated: CASIREDTEAFF.

This chain connects TRBV6-4 to TRBJ1-6; 9 nucleotides agree with TRBD1. This CDR3 comprises 17 residues. The V gene end was trimmed by 1 base and the J gene end by 5 bases; junction bases not matched to a gene: 6. Germline V gene lookup returns CDR1 MRHNA and CDR2 SNTAGT. CDR3 region: CASSDCRDRDHNSPLHF. For the CDR3, the DNA is TGTGCCAGCAGTGACTGCCGGGACAGGGACCATAATTCACCCCTCCACTTT.

V usage is TRBV25-1 and J usage is TRBJ1-4, with 8 bases matching TRBD1. Germline loops: CDR1 MGHDK, CDR2 SYGVNS. V trimming: 6 bases; J trimming: 5 bases; junction bases outside the gene matches: 2. The CDR3 totals 13 residues. The CDR3 spells CASRTGGNEKLFF. CDR3 DNA: TGTGCCAGCAGAACAGGGGGAAATGAAAAACTGTTTTTT. Together with reference TRBV25-1 and TRBJ1-4, the CDR3 gives the full variable domain: EADIYQTPRYLVIGTGKKITLECSQTMGHDKMYWYQQDPGMELHLIHYSYGVNSTEKGDLSSESTVSRIRTEHFPLTLESARPSHTSQYLCASRTGGNEKLFFGSGTQLSVL.

The chain recombines TRBV6-5 with TRBJ1-2, with no clear D. The CDR3 contains 13 residues. V was trimmed by 8 bases and J by 4 bases, leaving 14 bases between them. Germline V gene lookup returns CDR1 MNHEY and CDR2 SVGAGI. The CDR3 DNA is TGTGCCAGCTCTAGTGGAAGCCTCTATGGCTACACCTTC. Translation: CASSSGSLYGYTF.

The chain is built from TRBV13 and TRBJ2-6; tentative D call: TRBD2 (5 bases). Trimming took 3 bases from V and 2 from J, leaving 11 bases between them. The germline gives CDR1 PRHDT, CDR2 FYEKMQ (reference sequence). The CDR3 is 16 residues long. CDR3: CASSFPQAAGANVLTF. In nucleotides, the CDR3 is TGTGCCAGCAGCTTCCCACAAGCGGCTGGGGCCAACGTCCTGACTTTC.

The V and J genes are TRBV19 and TRBJ2-5; 8 bases agree with TRBD2. V lost 3 bases and J lost 4; bases outside the gene matches: 7. Looked up from germline, CDR1 is LNHDA and CDR2 is SQIVND (reference sequence). The CDR3 sequence is 15 residues long. In DNA form, the CDR3 reads TGTGCCAGTAGTATCGGCGGGAGGCGGGGAGAGACCCAGTACTTC. This translates into CASSIGGRRGETQYF. The full variable domain, completed using reference TRBV19 and TRBJ2-5, is DGGITQSPKYLFRKEGQNVTLSCEQNLNHDAMYWYRQDPGQGLRLIYYSQIVNDFQKGDIAEGYSVSREKKESFPLTVTSAQKNPTAFYLCASSIGGRRGETQYFGPGTRLLVL.

The V gene is TRBV5-1, the J gene TRBJ1-2, with TRBD1 identical over 10 bases. Germline V gene data show CDR1 as SGHRS and CDR2 as YFSETQ. V lost 4 bases to trimming and J lost 5 bases; unmatched junction nucleotides: 5. The CDR3 covers 14 residues. CDR3 residues: CASSVRDRGYGYTF. In DNA, the CDR3 is TGCGCCAGCAGCGTCCGGGACAGGGGTTATGGCTACACCTTC.

The V gene is TRBV10-3, the J gene TRBJ2-4; maybe TRBD2 (6 bases). This CDR3 comprises 15 residues. The germline V gene encodes CDR1 ENHRY and CDR2 SYGVKD. Trimming took off 4 bases at V and 6 bases at J, with 16 bases between the two ends. The CDR3 DNA reads TGTGCCATCAGTGCTAGGGGCGGGGAGAGAAACATTCAGTACTTC. Its translation: CAISARGGERNIQYF.

In this sample, this clone turned up once. The rearrangement uses TRBV9 and TRBJ2-7; TRBD2 aligns across 11 bases. This CDR3 contains 16 residues. CDR1 is SGDLS and CDR2 is YYNGEE in the germline V gene. J was trimmed by 0 bases and V by 4 bases; bases with no gene match: 6. The CDR3 is CASSRSSGRHSYEQYF. The DNA for the CDR3 is TGTGCCAGCAGCCGATCTAGCGGGAGGCACTCCTACGAGCAGTACTTC.

Remarks on this clone: Other nucleotide sequences from this sample produce the same CDR3. The V call is TRBV5-1, the J call TRBJ1-5; TRBD1 matches 7 bases. The CDR3 runs 14 residues. In germline, CDR1 is SGHRS, CDR2 YFSETQ. With 4 bases clipped from V and 2 bases from J, the junction kept 3 bases outside the gene matches. DNA of the CDR3: TGCGCCAGCAGCAGGACAGGCGGCAATCAGCCCCAGCATTTT. It codes for CASSRTGGNQPQHF.

V usage is TRBV11-3 and J usage is TRBJ2-5, with D possibly being TRBD1 (6 bases). This CDR3 has 17 residues. V was clipped by 2 bases and J by 3 bases, with 19 bases between them. The germline gives CDR1 SGHNT, CDR2 YENEEA. The CDR3 DNA sequence: TGTGCCAGCAGCTTAAGAGTTTGGGGGCAGCTAGAAGAGACCCAGTACTTC. It specifies CASSLRVWGQLEETQYF.